The present T cell receptor (beta chain) was sequenced within a study of neoadjuvant nivolumab and ipilimumab in lung cancer. Germline values: CDR1 SGHAT, CDR2 FQDESV (reference sequence). V dropped 3 bases and J dropped 4 bases, with 9 bases sitting between them. The CDR3 loop spans 13 amino acids. Produced via immunoSEQ multiplex PCR; TCRdb's table is partial and in-frame only. The sample lists fewer than 20,000 clones; approximately 76% were seen once. This sequence joins TRBV11-1 and TRBJ1-1; possible D gene TRBD1, 6 bases. The starting material was tumor tissue, obtained after neoadjuvant nivolumab, alone or with ipilimumab, at or shortly before surgery. This TCR was sampled from an adult with non-small cell lung cancer. The CDR3 nucleotides read TGTGCCAGCAGCTTTACAGGGCTCACTGAAGCTTTCTTT. This translates into CASSFTGLTEAFF.